This TCR beta chain is from a study of PD-L1 blockade in urothelial cancer. The study, taken as a whole, reports: Enhanced expansion of tumor-associated blood clones at 3 weeks characterized durable-benefit patients. Better survival was predicted when blood TCR clonality before treatment fell below the median.

Worth noting for this clone: Its antigen is unknown.

Time point described: peripheral blood 6 weeks after treatment start. Each PCR contained spiked-in synthetic TCR analog templates. Sequenced by immunoSEQ multiplex PCR; TCRdb stores in-frame clones only, minus some. Of around 38,000 clones in the sample, approximately 86% are singletons; the top ten hold roughly a quarter. V lost 2 bases, J lost 5 bases, and 9 bases stayed unmatched. From germline, CDR1 is MNHEY and CDR2 SVGAGI. This CDR3 spans 15 amino acids. Sequenced material: PBMCs, taken around atezolizumab (anti-PD-L1) treatment. This TCR derives from a man aged 55-75 years with urothelial cancer. This sequence joins TRBV6-5 and TRBJ2-7, with 7 bases aligning to TRBD2. The CDR3 spells CASSYGGVGSNEQYF. CDR3 sequence (DNA): TGTGCCAGCAGTTACGGGGGGGTGGGGAGCAACGAGCAGTACTTC.